The 23 T cell receptor beta chains listed next were all sequenced from one sample in a study of T cell repertoires in cytomegalovirus infection. TCRdb reprocessed the reads with MiXCR, giving one entry per CDR3 protein. Here the sample spans around 100,000 distinct CDR3 sequences, 16% being singletons. The sequenced material came from PBMCs. Source of these receptors: a human donor in good health (CMV status not recorded). Some clones in this sample may be carry-over from other donors' samples.

This clonotype occurred many times. The chain couples TRBV29-1 to TRBJ1-1; no firm D call. The germline V and J ends were trimmed by 8 bases and 3 bases, with 10 bases remaining between them. Germline CDR1 and CDR2: SQVTM and ANQGSEA. The CDR3 extends over 11 amino acids. The CDR3 loop reads CSIRRDTEAFF. The CDR3 nucleotides read TGCAGCATACGACGGGACACTGAAGCTTTCTTT. The full variable domain, in which reference TRBV29-1 and TRBJ1-1 provide the parts outside the CDR3, is SAVISQKPSRDICQRGTSLTIQCQVDSQVTMMFWYRQQPGQSLTLIATANQGSEATYESGFVIDKFPISRPNLTFSTLTVSNMSPEDSSIYLCSIRRDTEAFFGQGTRLTVV.

There are a few counts of this clonotype. This chain links TRBV27 with TRBJ2-5, with 7 bases that match TRBD2. Germline CDR1 MNHEY, CDR2 SMNVEV (reference sequence). Germline trimming cut 6 bases from V and 4 bases from J; bases unmatched to any gene: 5. The CDR3 contains 13 residues. This CDR3 reads CASRESGGETQYF. CDR3 DNA: TGTGCCAGCAGGGAGTCGGGAGGAGAGACCCAGTACTTC.

Many counts were recorded for this clonotype. The V call is TRBV7-2, the J call TRBJ2-7; no clear D. In germline, CDR1 is SGHTA, CDR2 FQGNSA. The CDR3 loop spans 13 amino acids. V was trimmed by 5 bases and J by 5 bases, leaving 13 bases between them. The DNA for the CDR3 is TGTGCCAGCAGCCGTGTTCCGGCCGACGAGCAGTACTTC. Amino acids: CASSRVPADEQYF.

This clonotype was seen repeatedly, ten times or more. The rearrangement joins TRBV7-2 to TRBJ2-7; D uncertain. CDR1 and CDR2 from the germline V gene are SGHTA and FQGNSA. Deletions cut 5 bases from V and 0 bases from J, with 17 bases between. This CDR3 comprises 16 residues. The chain's CDR3 is CASSPNRERFSYEQYF. In DNA, the CDR3 is TGTGCCAGCAGCCCGAACAGAGAACGGTTCTCCTACGAGCAGTACTTC. The variable domain in full, completed from reference TRBV7-2 and TRBJ2-7, reads GAGVSQSPSNKVTEKGKDVELRCDPISGHTALYWYRQSLGQGLEFLIYFQGNSAPDKSGLPSDRFSAERTGGSVSTLTIQRTQQEDSAVYLCASSPNRERFSYEQYFGPGTRLTVT.

This clonotype was recorded a few times. V and J are TRBV29-1 and TRBJ1-2; D may be TRBD1 (6 bases). V gave up 6 bases and J gave up 2 bases, with 19 bases separating them. Germline lookup yields CDR1 SQVTM and CDR2 ANQGSEA. The CDR3 is 15 amino acids. The CDR3 loop is CSVYDPGTKNYGYTF. For the CDR3, the DNA is TGCAGCGTATACGACCCCGGGACAAAAAACTATGGCTACACCTTC.

This clonotype appeared many times. The chain is built from TRBV6-1 and TRBJ2-2; 8 bases align to TRBD1. CDR3 length: 15 residues. After removal of 3 bases from V and 4 bases from J, the junction contained 4 bases not matched to a gene. CDR1 is MNHNS and CDR2 is SASEGT in the germline V gene. For the CDR3, the DNA is TGTGCCAGCAGTGAGCAGGGGGCGTTCACCGGGGAGCTGTTTTTT. The encoded protein is CASSEQGAFTGELFF.

The chain couples TRBV6-8 to TRBJ1-5; D is uncertain. The germline V and J ends were trimmed by 2 bases and 7 bases, with 9 bases remaining between them. Germline CDR1 reads MNHGY; CDR2 reads SAAAGT. This CDR3 is built from 13 residues. CDR3 coding DNA: TGTGCCAGCAGTTACGAGGCCAGACAGCCCCAGCATTTT. Protein product: CASSYEARQPQHF.

This clonotype was seen a handful of times. V and J are TRBV25-1 and TRBJ2-5; TRBD1 might be the D (6 bases). The V gene's germline CDR1 is MGHDK and CDR2 SYGVNS. This CDR3 has 17 residues. Trimming took 4 bases from V and 0 from J, leaving 18 bases between them. The DNA of the CDR3 is TGTGCCAGCAGTGGCCTCTCAGGGGCTTTGTACCAAGAGACCCAGTACTTC. Its protein product is CASSGLSGALYQETQYF.

This chain uses TRBV6-2 or TRBV6-3 with TRBJ2-2; TRBD1 agrees at 7 bases. The length of the CDR3 is 15 residues. V dropped 2 bases and J dropped 0; count of bases not matched to a gene: 0. Germline CDR1 reads MNHEY; CDR2 reads SVGEGT. CDR3 loop: CASSYGTANTGELFF. In DNA, the CDR3 is TGTGCCAGCAGTTACGGGACAGCGAACACCGGGGAGCTGTTTTTT.

The table lists this clonotype with a few counts. This rearrangement joins TRBV6-2 or TRBV6-3 to TRBJ1-5; D call uncertain. The CDR3 covers 16 residues. Germline lookup yields CDR1 MNHEY and CDR2 SVGEGT. V lost 2 bases and J 0 bases, leaving 11 bases between the germline ends. CDR3 DNA: TGTGCCAGCAGTTACGGGCAGATTTATAGCAATCAGCCCCAGCATTTT. Its protein is CASSYGQIYSNQPQHF.

This clonotype turned up a few times. The rearrangement links TRBV11-2 to TRBJ2-5; 7 nucleotides match TRBD2. V was pared by 0 bases and J by 5 bases, with 12 bases of the junction left unmatched. The length of the CDR3 is 17 residues. CDR1 is SGHAT, CDR2 FQNNGV, per germline. This CDR3 reads CASSLDVESSGLETQYF. As DNA, the CDR3 is TGTGCCAGCAGCTTAGATGTCGAGAGTAGCGGGCTGGAGACCCAGTACTTC.

The J gene is TRBJ1-3, the V gene TRBV12-3 or TRBV12-4; no reliable D call. This CDR3 spans 14 amino acids. V lost 1 base and J lost 0, with 4 bases in between. The CDR3 region is CASSLGFSGNTIYF. CDR3 in DNA: TGTGCCAGCAGTTTAGGCTTCTCTGGAAACACCATATATTTT.

This clonotype appeared many times. The V call is TRBV7-2, the J call TRBJ2-2; D gene ambiguous. Germline values: CDR1 SGHTA, CDR2 FQGNSA. The CDR3 is 14 amino acids. Trimming took off 2 bases at V and 0 bases at J, with 4 bases between the two ends. In DNA, the CDR3 is TGTGCCAGCAGCTTATTCCCGAACACCGGGGAGCTGTTTTTT. Protein product: CASSLFPNTGELFF.

This clonotype has a count of ten or more. This chain links TRBV7-2 with TRBJ2-7; TRBD2 agrees at 10 bases. Germline loops: CDR1 SGHTA, CDR2 FQGNSA. The length of the CDR3 is 18 residues. The ends lost 1 base at V and 3 bases at J; junction bases unmatched: 12. The chain's CDR3 is CASSLVGQISGGIYEQYF. In nucleotides, the CDR3 is TGTGCCAGCAGCTTAGTCGGTCAGATTAGCGGGGGGATCTACGAGCAGTACTTC.

This clonotype was counted many times. The DNA of the CDR3 is TGTGCCAGCAGCTTACAAGAGGACCCCACTGAAGCTTTCTTT. This sequence encodes CASSLQEDPTEAFF. The chain joins TRBV7-8 to TRBJ1-1, with unresolved D. The ends were cut back, 2 bases at V and 4 bases at J, with 11 bases in the middle. The CDR3 consists of 14 residues. Germline V gives CDR1 SGHVS, CDR2 FQNEAQ.

This clonotype occurred many times. The chain couples TRBV20-1 to TRBJ1-2; D gene uncertain. Germline values: CDR1 DFQATT, CDR2 SNEGSKA (reference sequence). The length of the CDR3 is 14 residues. The V gene lost 6 bases and the J gene lost 5 bases, with 19 bases spanning the gap. The CDR3, as DNA: TGCAGTGCAGCAACCCGAGGGATGGTGTATGGCTACACCTTC. This gives the protein CSAATRGMVYGYTF.

For this clonotype: A read error may be the cause here, since a much bigger clone is one base away. The V call is TRBV20-1, the J call TRBJ2-7; 7 bases are shared with TRBD1. CDR3 length: 14 amino acids. Unmatched junction bases numbered 6, after V lost 3 bases and J lost 1 base. The germline gives CDR1 DFQATT, CDR2 SNEGSKA (reference sequence). DNA of the CDR3: TGCAGTGCTAGTGTCGGGACAGTGTCCTACGAGCAGTACTTC. It yields the protein CSASVGTVSYEQYF.

The chain employs TRBV20-1 and TRBJ2-3; tentative D call: TRBD1 (7 bases). The V end lost 3 bases, the J end lost 2 bases, and 12 bases lay between the germline ends. CDR3 size: 14 residues. Germline values: CDR1 DFQATT, CDR2 SNEGSKA (reference sequence). The CDR3 DNA is TGCAGTGCTAGCAGGGGGGAACCCACAGATACGCAGTATTTT. It translates to CSASRGEPTDTQYF.

As to this clonotype: This may be a read error, as it is one base from a much larger clone. The chain has TRBV12-3 or TRBV12-4 and TRBJ1-2; D is uncertain. The CDR3 is 14 amino acids. Between the trimmed V and J ends, which lost 5 bases and 2 bases, there was a span of 12 bases. The CDR3 sequence is CASSDTGVNYGYTF. As DNA, the CDR3 is TGTGCCAGCAGTGACACCGGGGTCAACTATGGCTACACCTTC.

DNA for the CDR3: TGTGCCAGCAGCTTAAAGGCCCTAGCGGGGGGGCTAAATGAGCAGTTCTTC. Residues: CASSLKALAGGLNEQFF. The chain recombines TRBV5-4 with TRBJ2-1; the match to TRBD2 covers 12 bases. This CDR3 region has 17 residues. The ends lost 2 bases at V and 7 bases at J; junction bases unmatched: 10. In germline, CDR1 is SGHNT, CDR2 YYREEE (reference sequence).

This chain links TRBV2 with TRBJ2-1; D gene uncertain. Germline V lookup: CDR1 SNHLY, CDR2 FYNNEI. CDR3 length: 12 residues. V shed 5 bases and J shed 8 bases, with 10 bases lying between them. For the CDR3, the DNA is TGTGCCAGCAGTCCCAATCTCCATGAGCAGTTCTTC. Its protein is CASSPNLHEQFF.

This clonotype was seen at least ten times. The chain carries TRBV7-2 and TRBJ2-3; D unresolved. The germline CDR1 and CDR2 sequences are SGHTA and FQGNSA. V lost 5 bases and J lost 0, with 12 bases in between. The CDR3 extends over 15 amino acids. CDR3 region: CASSPISASTDTQYF. CDR3 nucleotides: TGTGCCAGCAGCCCCATCTCCGCTAGCACAGATACGCAGTATTTT.

The sample holds a few counts of this clonotype. The chain carries TRBV7-9 and TRBJ1-3; D is undetermined. This CDR3 has 13 amino acids. Germline V gene sequence: CDR1 SEHNR, CDR2 FQNEAQ (reference sequence). Deletions cut 2 bases from V and 4 bases from J, with 6 bases between. CDR3 residues: CASSLSWGNTIYF. DNA for the CDR3: TGTGCCAGCAGCTTAAGTTGGGGAAACACCATATATTTT.